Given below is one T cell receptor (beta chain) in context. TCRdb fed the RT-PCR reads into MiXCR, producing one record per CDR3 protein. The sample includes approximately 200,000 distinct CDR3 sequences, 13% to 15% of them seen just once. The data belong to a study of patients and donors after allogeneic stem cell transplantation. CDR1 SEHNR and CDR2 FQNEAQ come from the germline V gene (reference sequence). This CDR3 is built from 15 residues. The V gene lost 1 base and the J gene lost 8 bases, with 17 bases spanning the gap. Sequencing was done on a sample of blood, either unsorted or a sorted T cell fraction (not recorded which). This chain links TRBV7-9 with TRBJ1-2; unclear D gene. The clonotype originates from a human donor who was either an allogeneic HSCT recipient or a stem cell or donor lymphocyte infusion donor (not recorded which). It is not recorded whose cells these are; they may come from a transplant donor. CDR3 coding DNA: TGTGCCAGCAGCTTAGACTCGGCGGGATTGGGAGGCTACACCTTC. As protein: CASSLDSAGLGGYTF.